Below, 4 T cell receptor beta chains from the same sample are listed, as sequenced in a study of cytomegalovirus exposure and HLA in healthy donors. The PCR made use of 60 Vbeta and 13 Jbeta primers. TCRdb's table, derived via immunoSEQ multiplex PCR, lists solely in-frame clones and lacks some. The sample has approximately 140,000 clones, around 75% seen once. Input material: PBMCs. The source of these receptors is a man in his forties in good health and CMV-seronegative.

The rearrangement uses TRBV11-2 and TRBJ2-1; TRBD1 agrees at 9 bases. The CDR3 contains 15 residues. V gave up 5 bases and J gave up 8 bases; unmatched junction bases: 10. Germline CDR1 and CDR2: SGHAT and FQNNGV. The CDR3 bases are TGTGCCAGCAGCCGACAGGGGGTGATGGGGGATGAGCAGTTCTTC. It codes for CASSRQGVMGDEQFF.

The genes are TRBV10-2 and TRBJ2-5; 7 bases map to TRBD2. Germline CDR1 and CDR2: WSHSY and SAAADI. The CDR3 is made up of 13 amino acids. The junction had 2 bases not matched to a gene; V was cut back by 2 bases and J by 5 bases. CDR3 region: CASSEGGDETQYF. The CDR3 DNA is TGCGCCAGCAGTGAGGGGGGGGACGAGACCCAGTACTTC.

The count of this clone is one. V usage is TRBV9 and J usage is TRBJ1-1, with 10 positions matching TRBD1. CDR1 and CDR2 (germline): SGDLS, YYNGEE. The CDR3 has 20 residues. Trimming removed 0 bases from V and 2 bases from J; junction bases left unmatched: 16. CDR3 loop: CASSVGIRQGADGRNTEAFF. In DNA, the CDR3 is TGTGCCAGCAGCGTAGGAATAAGACAGGGGGCAGATGGGAGAAACACTGAAGCTTTCTTT.

The chain's CDR3 is CASSDRVGEGYTF. Here the CDR3 DNA reads TGTGCCAGCAGCGACCGAGTCGGAGAAGGCTACACCTTC. The chain uses TRBV9 and TRBJ1-2; no clear D. The CDR3 consists of 13 residues. Trimming removed 3 bases at V and 8 bases at J, with 14 bases between. Looked up from germline, CDR1 is SGDLS and CDR2 is YYNGEE.